Listed below are T cell receptor beta chains from one sample, sequenced in a study of graft-versus-host responses after intestinal transplantation. The data were produced by immunoSEQ multiplex PCR, yet TCRdb's version contains in-frame clones alone and is incomplete. The sample has about 15,000 clones; more than 30% are singletons. This specimen was alloreactive CD8+ T cells from a mixed lymphocyte reaction culture, taken before intestinal transplant. The source of these receptors is a human patient who received an intestinal transplant. Both conserved end residues are part of each CDR3. The D gene is left open where the match is weak. Rows may omit the clone size; those that give it use once, few, many or a size class.

D gene	clone size	V gene	J gene	CDR3 protein	CDR3 DNA
TRBD2	-	TRBV5-6	TRBJ2-1	CASSTSSGRAYEQFF	TGTGCCAGCAGCACTTCTAGCGGGAGGGCATATGAGCAGTTCTTC
-	few	TRBV4-1	TRBJ2-5	CASSQDLGQTQYF	TGCGCCAGCAGCCAAGATCTGGGGCAGACCCAGTACTTC
TRBD1	medium-sized	TRBV4-1	TRBJ1-2	CASSQDGRGGFGYTF	TGCGCCAGCAGCCAAGATGGGAGAGGGGGCTTTGGCTACACCTTC
TRBD1	medium-sized	TRBV2	TRBJ1-1	CASKGTGYTEAFF	TGTGCCAGCAAGGGGACAGGTTACACTGAAGCTTTCTTT
-	medium-sized	TRBV7-9	TRBJ2-7	CASSNTSSYEQYF	TGTGCCAGCAGCAACACTAGCTCCTACGAGCAGTACTTC
TRBD1	few	TRBV5-6	TRBJ2-7	CASSLGKSRTGRLEQF	TGTGCCAGCAGCTTGGGGAAGTCCCGGACAGGGCGGCTCGAGCAATTC
-	-	TRBV23-1	TRBJ2-5	CASSQPLDRCGETQYF	TGCGCCAGCAGTCAACCCCTCGACAGATGTGGGGAGACCCAGTACTTC
TRBD2	-	TRBV6-5	TRBJ2-3	CASRRAGGPHTQYF	TGTGCCAGCCGAAGGGCGGGAGGGCCACATACGCAGTATTTT
TRBD2	-	TRBV5-1	TRBJ2-1	CASSLRLAGAYEQFF	TGCGCCAGCAGCTTGCGGCTAGCGGGAGCCTATGAGCAGTTCTTC
-	-	TRBV9	TRBJ2-3	CASSATSEHSTDTQYF	TGTGCCAGCAGCGCCACGTCGGAACACAGTACAGATACGCAGTATTTT
TRBD1	once	TRBV2	TRBJ2-7	CASTGTGGLYEQYF	TGTGCCAGCACGGGGACAGGGGGCCTTTACGAGCAGTACTTC
TRBD2	-	TRBV9	TRBJ2-3	CASSPGTSGSTDTQYF	TGTGCCAGCAGCCCCGGGACTAGCGGCAGCACAGATACGCAGTATTTT
-	-	TRBV27	TRBJ1-2	CASSPIEAQGAYGYTF	TGTGCCAGCAGCCCTATCGAGGCCCAGGGCGCTTACGGCTACACCTTC
TRBD2	-	TRBV5-1	TRBJ2-1	CASSLVATSGSFRYNEQFF	TGCGCCAGCAGCTTGGTGGCGACTAGCGGGAGTTTTAGGTACAATGAGCAGTTCTTC
TRBD1	few	TRBV2	TRBJ2-5	CASSEGTGWETQYF	TGTGCCAGCAGTGAGGGGACAGGGTGGGAGACCCAGTACTTC
-	-	TRBV29-1	TRBJ2-4	CSVEDLQGRPKNIQYF	TGCAGCGTTGAAGATCTCCAGGGGCGCCCCAAAAACATTCAGTACTTC
-	few	TRBV27	TRBJ1-2	CASSSPGQTYGYTF	TGTGCCAGCAGTTCCCCAGGACAGACGTATGGCTACACCTTC
TRBD1	-	TRBV27	TRBJ1-2	CASRVQGSFNYGYTF	TGTGCCAGCAGAGTACAGGGGAGTTTCAACTATGGCTACACCTTC
TRBD2	-	TRBV19	TRBJ2-3	CASSGASRGDTQYF	TGTGCCAGCAGCGGGGCTTCACGGGGAGATACGCAGTATTTT
TRBD2	-	TRBV6-5	TRBJ2-2	CASKKGAGVFGELFF	TGTGCCAGCAAAAAAGGAGCGGGAGTATTCGGGGAGCTGTTTTTT
-	-	TRBV27	TRBJ1-1	CASSIGRGTEAFF	TGTGCCAGCAGTATTGGAAGGGGGACTGAAGCTTTCTTT
TRBD1	few	TRBV9	TRBJ2-5	CASSSDRDQETQYF	TGTGCCAGCAGCTCCGACAGGGATCAAGAGACCCAGTACTTC
-	few	TRBV7-2	TRBJ2-1	CASSLGRHNEQFF	TGTGCCAGCAGCTTAGGCAGGCACAATGAGCAGTTCTTC
-	-	TRBV4-3	TRBJ2-1	CASSPLGGVSYNEQFF	TGCGCCAGCAGCCCGTTAGGAGGGGTGTCCTACAATGAGCAGTTCTTC
TRBD2	-	TRBV6-5	TRBJ2-7	CASSPGLGGYEQYF	TGTGCCAGCAGTCCGGGACTAGGCGGGTACGAGCAATACTTC
-	-	TRBV10-2	TRBJ1-5	CASSERTGYSNQPQHF	TGCGCCAGCAGTGAGCGTACAGGGTATAGCAATCAGCCCCAGCATTTT
-	-	TRBV19	TRBJ1-1	CASSIEGWTEAFF	TGTGCCAGTAGTATTGAGGGTTGGACTGAAGCTTTCTTT
-	-	TRBV30	TRBJ2-7	CAWTGTGSGEQYF	TGTGCCTGGACAGGGACTGGGTCGGGTGAGCAGTACTTC
TRBD1	-	TRBV7-9	TRBJ1-4	CASSQDRGSEKLFF	TGTGCCAGCAGCCAGGACAGGGGTAGTGAAAAACTGTTTTTT
-	many	TRBV28	TRBJ1-5	CASSLAGGNQPQHF	TGTGCCAGCAGTTTGGCGGGAGGCAATCAGCCCCAGCATTTT
-	-	TRBV12-5	TRBJ1-6	CASGPNLFKGLWKSYNSPLHF	TGTGCTAGTGGCCCAAACCTTTTCAAGGGGCTTTGGAAGAGCTATAATTCACCCCTCCACTTT
-	few	TRBV28	TRBJ2-7	CASSPARGILSYEQYF	TGTGCCAGCAGTCCCGCTCGGGGAATCCTCTCCTACGAGCAGTACTTC
-	few	TRBV7-9	TRBJ2-7	CASSLAGGEQYF	TGTGCCAGCAGCTTAGCGGGGGGCGAGCAGTACTTC
-	-	TRBV4-3	TRBJ1-5	CASSQGWANQPQHF	TGCGCCAGCAGCCAAGGGTGGGCAAATCAGCCCCAGCATTTT
TRBD1	-	TRBV5-1	TRBJ2-5	CASSLEQGNVLQETQYF	TGCGCCAGCAGCTTGGAACAGGGGAACGTTCTTCAAGAGACCCAGTACTTC
-	-	TRBV19	TRBJ1-2	CASSGLGAMLGYTF	TGTGCCAGTAGTGGTTTGGGGGCGATGTTGGGCTACACCTTC
-	-	TRBV5-6	TRBJ2-7	CASSLTGSYYEQYF	TGTGCCAGCAGCTTGACGGGATCTTACTACGAGCAGTACTTC
TRBD2	-	TRBV30	TRBJ2-3	CACPPTGSGGIDTQYF	TGTGCCTGCCCGCCCACGGGTAGCGGGGGTATAGATACGCAGTATTTT
-	-	TRBV4-1	TRBJ1-3	CASSHYTGPSGNTIYF	TGCGCCAGCAGCCATTACACAGGCCCATCTGGAAACACCATATATTTT
-	-	TRBV6-5	TRBJ1-2	CASSPDRHGYTF	TGTGCCAGCAGTCCCGACAGGCATGGCTACACCTTC
-	-	TRBV19	TRBJ2-7	CASSIGQGGTYEQYF	TGTGCCAGTAGTATAGGGCAGGGAGGCACCTACGAGCAGTACTTC
-	medium-sized	TRBV13	TRBJ1-2	CASSLGESYGYTF	TGTGCCAGCAGTCTTGGGGAGTCTTATGGCTACACCTTC
-	once	TRBV25-1	TRBJ1-4	CASSAYRATNEKLFF	TGTGCCAGCAGTGCCTACCGGGCAACTAATGAAAAACTGTTTTTT
-	-	TRBV5-1	TRBJ2-7	CASSLVGGISYEQYF	TGCGCCAGCAGCTTGGTAGGGGGTATCTCCTACGAGCAGTACTTC
-	-	TRBV30	TRBJ2-7	CAWSWVGVTYEQYF	TGTGCCTGGAGTTGGGTGGGAGTGACCTACGAGCAGTACTTC
-	few	TRBV7-2	TRBJ1-5	CASSTGSNQPQHF	TGTGCCAGCAGCACAGGGAGCAATCAGCCCCAGCATTTT
TRBD1	-	TRBV4-2	TRBJ2-7	CASSPGDRGPLFSYEQYF	TGTGCCAGCAGCCCAGGGGACAGGGGCCCGCTATTCTCCTACGAGCAGTACTTC
TRBD2	few	TRBV6-1	TRBJ2-2	CAVWTSWITGELFF	TGTGCCGTCTGGACTAGCTGGATAACCGGGGAGCTGTTTTTT
TRBD1	-	TRBV30	TRBJ2-7	CAWSLLGQGIGDEQYF	TGTGCCTGGAGCCTTCTAGGACAGGGTATAGGTGACGAGCAGTACTTC
-	-	TRBV14	TRBJ1-2	CASSQDQGSNYGYTF	TGTGCCAGCAGCCAGGATCAGGGATCAAACTATGGCTACACCTTC
TRBD1	-	TRBV7-9	TRBJ1-2	CASSNYPGQGTVDGYTF	TGTGCCAGCAGCAACTACCCGGGACAGGGGACGGTGGACGGCTACACCTTC
TRBD2	-	TRBV9	TRBJ2-3	CASSATSGTDTQYF	TGTGCCAGCAGCGCGACTAGCGGCACAGATACGCAGTATTTT
TRBD1	few	TRBV10-2	TRBJ2-7	CASSEDRGYEQYF	TGCGCCAGCAGTGAGGACAGGGGATACGAGCAGTACTTC
-	-	TRBV10-3	TRBJ2-7	CAISEPTLYEQYF	TGTGCCATCAGTGAGCCAACTCTCTACGAGCAGTACTTC